Shown below are 29 T cell receptor beta chains from a single sample sequenced in a study of PD-1 blockade in mismatch repair-deficient tumors. TCRdb keeps only in-frame clones here, not all; method: immunoSEQ multiplex PCR. The sample has around 68,000 clones; around four fifths are singletons. The sample consisted of peripheral blood, taken 2 weeks after starting pembrolizumab. Receptors originate from an adult with mismatch repair-deficient cancer.

This clone has more than one count but fewer than ten. The V and J genes are TRBV4-1 and TRBJ1-3; D is undetermined. The CDR3 has 15 amino acids. Germline V gene data show CDR1 as MGHRA and CDR2 as YSYEKL. The V gene lost 0 bases and the J gene lost 3 bases, with 9 bases spanning the gap. The CDR3 DNA reads as TGCGCCAGCAGCCAAGATCTCACGAATGGAAACACCATATATTTT. Its protein is CASSQDLTNGNTIYF.

CDR3 sequence: CASSSRTGRDTQYF. The CDR3 region has the DNA TGTGCCAGCAGTTCCAGAACTGGAAGAGATACGCAGTATTTT. The rearrangement joins TRBV27 to TRBJ2-3; D gene ambiguous. This CDR3 has 14 residues. Per the germline V gene, CDR1 is MNHEY and CDR2 is SMNVEV (reference sequence). Trimming took off 4 bases at V and 5 bases at J, with 13 bases between the two ends.

This sequence joins TRBV25-1 and TRBJ1-2; D uncertain. The CDR3 totals 14 residues. The germline V gene has CDR1 MGHDK and CDR2 SYGVNS. Trimming stripped 2 bases from V and 5 bases from J, with 12 bases between. The DNA of the CDR3 is TGTGCCAGCAGTGAAAACATTGCTTCTTATGGCTACACCTTC. Its protein product is CASSENIASYGYTF.

The rearrangement uses TRBV27 and TRBJ2-5, with 9 bases that match TRBD2. CDR3 length equals 17 residues. The germline V gene encodes CDR1 MNHEY and CDR2 SMNVEV (reference sequence). Losses at the gene ends were 5 bases for V and 1 base for J; bases not matched to a gene: 11. The CDR3 coding sequence is TGTGCCAGCAGTAAGAAATGGGCGGGAGGGGGCCAAGAGACCCAGTACTTC. Translated, it gives CASSKKWAGGGQETQYF.

The V and J genes are TRBV4-1 and TRBJ2-7; D gene ambiguous. The V gene lost 0 bases and the J gene lost 7 bases, with 10 bases spanning the gap. The germline V gene has CDR1 MGHRA and CDR2 YSYEKL. The CDR3 loop spans 13 amino acids. The CDR3 sequence: CASSQDPSGEQYF. CDR3 DNA sequence: TGCGCCAGCAGCCAAGACCCCTCGGGTGAGCAGTACTTC.

The V and J genes are TRBV18 and TRBJ1-2; TRBD1 matches at 7 bases. The CDR3 contains 17 residues. CDR1 is KGHSH, CDR2 LQKENI, per germline. J gave up 7 bases and V 5 bases, and 19 bases lay outside the gene matches. The CDR3 reads CASSVNSLGTDRVGYTF. In DNA form, the CDR3 reads TGTGCCAGCTCAGTTAACTCCTTAGGGACAGATCGTGTTGGCTACACCTTC.

This clone was counted once. V usage is TRBV5-1 and J usage is TRBJ2-5; D is unresolved. The germline V gene has CDR1 SGHRS and CDR2 YFSETQ. Trimming stripped 4 bases from V and 5 bases from J, with 9 bases between. The CDR3 is made up of 12 amino acids. The CDR3 is CASSRNSETQYF. CDR3 coding DNA: TGCGCCAGCAGCCGCAACTCGGAGACCCAGTACTTC.

V is TRBV6-5 and J is TRBJ2-7; D might be TRBD1 (6 bases). Germline values: CDR1 MNHEY, CDR2 SVGAGI. V was cut by 6 bases and J by 0 bases, with 15 bases left in between. The CDR3 covers 15 residues. CDR3 sequence reads: CASRPVDRSSYEQYF. The CDR3 DNA is TGTGCCAGCAGGCCGGTCGACAGGAGCTCCTACGAGCAGTACTTC.

The chain carries TRBV7-9 and TRBJ1-5; 8 bases fit TRBD1. CDR3 length: 17 amino acids. The ends lost 4 bases at V and 4 bases at J; junction bases unmatched: 12. Germline V gene data show CDR1 as SEHNR and CDR2 as FQNEAQ (reference sequence). CDR3 protein: CASSSYAGGQVNQPQHF. The CDR3 DNA sequence: TGTGCCAGCAGCTCGTACGCGGGGGGACAGGTAAATCAGCCCCAGCATTTT.

The rearrangement joins TRBV5-1 to TRBJ1-2; D not certain. The CDR3 length is 14 residues. The ends were cut back, 0 bases at V and 6 bases at J, with 12 bases in the middle. Germline CDR1 SGHRS, CDR2 YFSETQ. CDR3 nucleotides: TGCGCCAGCAGCTTGGGTACCAGGTGGGATGGCTACACCTTC. Protein sequence: CASSLGTRWDGYTF.

The V and J genes are TRBV4-3 and TRBJ1-2; D might be TRBD1 (6 bases). The V gene's germline CDR1 is LGHNA and CDR2 YSLEER. With 4 bases removed from V and 7 bases from J, the gap between germline ends came to 16 bases. CDR3 length: 14 amino acids. Here the CDR3 reads CASSRGQGFGGYTF. CDR3 DNA sequence: TGCGCCAGCAGCCGGGGGCAAGGGTTCGGTGGCTACACCTTC.

This chain links TRBV6-6 with TRBJ2-1; tentative D call: TRBD1 (6 bases). V lost 8 bases and J 6 bases, leaving 8 bases between the germline ends. The CDR3 has 11 amino acids. The germline V gene has CDR1 MNHNY and CDR2 SVGAGI (reference sequence). The CDR3 loop reads CASQQGNEQFF. The CDR3 DNA reads TGTGCCAGCCAACAGGGCAATGAGCAGTTCTTC.

CDR3 protein: CASSRGGETQYF. The CDR3 DNA reads TGTGCCAGCTCCCGGGGGGGAGAGACCCAGTACTTC. V and J are TRBV18 and TRBJ2-5; 8 nucleotides agree with TRBD2. Per the germline V gene, CDR1 is KGHSH and CDR2 is LQKENI. V was pared by 6 bases and J by 4 bases, with 1 base of the junction left unmatched. The length of the CDR3 is 12 residues.

V and J are TRBV6-1 and TRBJ2-5; 9 bases map to TRBD2. Germline V gene data show CDR1 as MNHNS and CDR2 as SASEGT. The CDR3 is 15 residues long. V was clipped by 4 bases and J by 5 bases; unmatched bases: 8. CDR3 coding DNA: TGTGCCAGCAGTGGGAATAGCGGGAGATACGAGACCCAGTACTTC. Amino acid sequence: CASSGNSGRYETQYF.

The chain employs TRBV7-3 and TRBJ2-3, with 8 positions matching TRBD2. The CDR3 covers 15 residues. Trimming at V came to 2 bases and at J to 4 bases, leaving 5 bases not matched to a gene. CDR1 is SGHTA, CDR2 FQGTGA, per germline. The CDR3 here is CASSLGAGVADTQYF. Here the CDR3 DNA reads TGTGCCAGCAGCTTAGGAGCGGGAGTGGCAGATACGCAGTATTTT.

The gene calls are TRBV6-5 and TRBJ2-3, with 14 nucleotides matching TRBD2. With 10 bases clipped from V and 8 bases from J, the junction kept 8 bases outside the gene matches. This CDR3 has 14 residues. CDR1 and CDR2 (germline): MNHEY, SVGAGI. The CDR3 bases are TGTGCCACGGGACTAGCGGGAGACGTAGGTACGCAGTATTTT. It yields the protein CATGLAGDVGTQYF.

The DNA of the CDR3 is TGTGCCAGCAGCGTAGAGGGGACTAGCGGCTACAATGAGCAGTTCTTC. Residues: CASSVEGTSGYNEQFF. The chain joins TRBV9 to TRBJ2-1, with 11 bases fitting TRBD2. The CDR3 is 16 residues long. The V segment lost 0 bases and the J segment 3 bases; nucleotides outside the gene matches: 2. Germline CDR1 reads SGDLS; CDR2 reads YYNGEE.

The gene calls are TRBV5-8 and TRBJ2-3, with 7 bases matching TRBD1. Per germline, CDR1 SGHTS and CDR2 YDEGEE. This CDR3 has 16 amino acids. The junction had 14 bases not matched to a gene; V was cut back by 4 bases and J by 6 bases. The CDR3 loop reads CASSLIDRAPPDTQYF. The CDR3 DNA is TGTGCCAGCAGCCTTATCGACAGGGCCCCCCCGGATACGCAGTATTTT.

The chain employs TRBV27 and TRBJ2-3; D is uncertain. This CDR3 contains 16 residues. Deletions cut 1 base from V and 0 bases from J, with 11 bases between. Per germline, CDR1 MNHEY and CDR2 SMNVEV (reference sequence). CDR3 sequence (DNA): TGTGCCAGCAGTTTATTCTTCGGTTCTAGCACAGATACGCAGTATTTT. Translated, it gives CASSLFFGSSTDTQYF.

Worth noting for this clone: One end of the junction is discordant with germline, which a read error may explain. The V call is TRBV7-2, the J call TRBJ2-2; D is unclear. Germline CDR1 and CDR2: SGHTA and FQGNSA. The CDR3 spans 15 residues. The CDR3 protein is CATSRRYANTGELFF. CDR3 bases: TGTGCCACCAGCAGGCGCTACGCGAACACCGGGGAGCTGTTTTTT.

The chain couples TRBV19 to TRBJ2-1; D perhaps matches TRBD2 (6 bases). The V end was cut by 2 bases, the J end by 10 bases, with 15 bases between. From germline, CDR1 is LNHDA and CDR2 SQIVND (reference sequence). The CDR3 spans 14 residues. The CDR3 region is CASSIRRESGEQFF. In nucleotides, the CDR3 is TGTGCCAGTAGTATAAGGCGGGAAAGCGGAGAGCAGTTCTTC.

J is TRBJ1-5 and V is TRBV6-1; D might be TRBD1 (6 bases). V gave up 6 bases and J gave up 5 bases, with 17 bases separating them. This CDR3 spans 15 amino acids. Per germline, CDR1 MNHNS and CDR2 SASEGT. CDR3 DNA sequence: TGTGCCAGCAGCCCAGCGGGGGGCTGGGATCAGCCCCAGCATTTT. It yields the protein CASSPAGGWDQPQHF.

As DNA, the CDR3 is TGTGCCAGCAGCTTGGGGATGAACACTGAAGCTTTCTTT. This translates into CASSLGMNTEAFF. V gene TRBV5-4 combines with J gene TRBJ1-1; D is uncertain. Germline V CDR1 and CDR2: SGHNT, YYREEE (reference sequence). CDR3 length: 13 amino acids. V was trimmed by 0 bases and J by 0 bases, leaving 3 bases between them. Complete variable domain (other parts from reference TRBV5-4 and TRBJ1-1): ETGVTQSPTHLIKTRGQQVTLRCSSQSGHNTVSWYQQALGQGPQFIFQYYREEENGRGNFPPRFSGLQFPNYSSELNVNALELDDSALYLCASSLGMNTEAFFGQGTRLTVV.

The chain is built from TRBV9 and TRBJ2-1; the match to TRBD1 covers 7 bases. J was trimmed by 7 bases and V by 5 bases; bases with no gene match: 3. Germline V lookup: CDR1 SGDLS, CDR2 YYNGEE. CDR3 length: 12 residues. CDR3 amino acids: CASRTGENEQFF. CDR3 nucleotides: TGTGCCAGCAGAACAGGGGAGAATGAGCAGTTCTTC.

V and J are TRBV7-9 and TRBJ1-4; no firm D call. The germline gives CDR1 SEHNR, CDR2 FQNEAQ (reference sequence). This CDR3 is built from 11 residues. Between the trimmed V and J ends, which lost 5 bases and 11 bases, there was a span of 9 bases. In nucleotides, the CDR3 is TGTGCCAGCAGCGCGGGCGGGAAACTGTTTTTT. Protein sequence: CASSAGGKLFF.

This clone came up once. The chain joins TRBV18 to TRBJ1-1; a possible D gene is TRBD1 (5 bases). V lost 2 bases and J 0 bases, leaving 10 bases between the germline ends. The CDR3 has 15 amino acids. The germline V gene has CDR1 KGHSH and CDR2 LQKENI. CDR3 nucleotides: TGTGCCAGCTCACCAGAGGGGATAGTGAACACTGAAGCTTTCTTT. Protein sequence: CASSPEGIVNTEAFF. Drawing the rest from reference TRBV18 and TRBJ1-1, the complete variable domain is NAGVMQNPRHLVRRRGQEARLRCSPMKGHSHVYWYRQLPEEGLKFMVYLQKENIIDESGMPKERFSAEFPKEGPSILRIQQVVRGDSAAYFCASSPEGIVNTEAFFGQGTRLTVV.

This chain connects TRBV4-2 to TRBJ1-2; D might be TRBD1 (6 bases). CDR3 length equals 13 residues. Deletions cut 2 bases from V and 8 bases from J, with 12 bases between. CDR1 is LGHNA and CDR2 is YNFKEQ in the germline V gene. CDR3 region: CASSQPGAEGYTF. In DNA, the CDR3 is TGTGCCAGCAGCCAACCGGGGGCAGAAGGCTACACCTTC.

The CDR3 sequence: CASSRLAGGLDEQYF. CDR3 in DNA: TGTGCCAGCAGCCGACTAGCGGGAGGGTTAGACGAGCAGTACTTC. V usage is TRBV6-5 and J usage is TRBJ2-7; 14 bases are shared with TRBD2. The CDR3 totals 15 residues. Germline trimming cut 6 bases from V and 5 bases from J; bases unmatched to any gene: 6. The germline V gene encodes CDR1 MNHEY and CDR2 SVGAGI.

The V call is TRBV19, the J call TRBJ2-7; D remains unclear. The length of the CDR3 is 13 residues. With 2 bases removed from V and 3 bases from J, the gap between germline ends came to 8 bases. Per the germline V gene, CDR1 is LNHDA and CDR2 is SQIVND (reference sequence). For the CDR3, the DNA is TGTGCCAGTAGTATAAGCTACAACTACGAGCAGTACTTC. This codes for CASSISYNYEQYF.